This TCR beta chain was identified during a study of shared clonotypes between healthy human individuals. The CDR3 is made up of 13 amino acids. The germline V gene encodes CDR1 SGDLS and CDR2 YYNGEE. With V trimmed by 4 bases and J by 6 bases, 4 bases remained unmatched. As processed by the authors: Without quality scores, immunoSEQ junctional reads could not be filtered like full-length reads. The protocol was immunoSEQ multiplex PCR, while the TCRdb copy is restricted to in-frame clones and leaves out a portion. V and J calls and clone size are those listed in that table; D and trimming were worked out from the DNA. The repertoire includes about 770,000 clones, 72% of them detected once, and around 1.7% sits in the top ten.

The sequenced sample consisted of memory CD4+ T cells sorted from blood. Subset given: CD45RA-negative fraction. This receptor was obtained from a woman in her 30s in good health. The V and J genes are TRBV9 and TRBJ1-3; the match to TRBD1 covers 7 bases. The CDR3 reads CASSSGTANTIYF. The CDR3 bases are TGTGCCAGCAGCTCAGGGACAGCAAACACCATATATTTT.